These T cell receptor beta chains were read from a single sample in a study of PD-1 blockade in classical Hodgkin lymphoma. Data came from immunoSEQ multiplex PCR; TCRdb stores just in-frame clones and leaves some out. The sample has approximately 35,000 clones, around 89% seen once. Sequenced sample: CD4+ T cells from blood. The source is a human donor with classical Hodgkin lymphoma. Both conserved end residues are part of each CDR3. The order of the fields is CDR3 DNA, CDR3 protein, V gene, D gene, clone size, CDR3 length, J gene. D genes are given only for firm matches. Not all rows give a size; the values are once, few, many and, for expanded clones, a class.

cdr3_nt: TGTGCCAGCAGTTGGCAGGGAGGGGAGACCCAGTACTTC
cdr3_aa: CASSWQGGETQYF
v_call: TRBV27
d_call: TRBD2
clone_size: NA
cdr3_length: 13
j_call: TRBJ2-5

cdr3_nt: TGTGCCAGCAACTTCGGGACGGACCACTTTCCTGGGGCCAACGTCCTGACTTTC
cdr3_aa: CASNFGTDHFPGANVLTF
v_call: TRBV7-2
d_call: NA
clone_size: once
cdr3_length: 18
j_call: TRBJ2-6

cdr3_nt: TGTGCCACCAGCAGTTTGGGAATCAGGGACAGCAAGAACATTCAGTACTTC
cdr3_aa: CATSSLGIRDSKNIQYF
v_call: TRBV15
d_call: TRBD1
clone_size: NA
cdr3_length: 17
j_call: TRBJ2-4

cdr3_nt: TGTGCCAGCAGTTTTACCGGGACAGGCCTGAACACTGAAGCTTTCTTT
cdr3_aa: CASSFTGTGLNTEAFF
v_call: TRBV27
d_call: TRBD1
clone_size: NA
cdr3_length: 16
j_call: TRBJ1-1

cdr3_nt: TGTGCCAGCAGCCAGATGGACGGCCACACTGAAGCTTTCTTT
cdr3_aa: CASSQMDGHTEAFF
v_call: TRBV5-6
d_call: NA
clone_size: NA
cdr3_length: 14
j_call: TRBJ1-1

cdr3_nt: TGTGCCAGCAGTGCCCAGGTACAGGGAAAAGCTTTCTTT
cdr3_aa: CASSAQVQGKAFF
v_call: TRBV25-1
d_call: NA
clone_size: few
cdr3_length: 13
j_call: TRBJ1-1

cdr3_nt: TGTGCCAGCAGTTTATCAGCTAACTATGGCTACACCTTC
cdr3_aa: CASSLSANYGYTF
v_call: TRBV6-5
d_call: NA
clone_size: NA
cdr3_length: 13
j_call: TRBJ1-2

cdr3_nt: TGTGCCAGCAGTGAAGAGGACAGTGGCTACACTGAAGCTTTCTTT
cdr3_aa: CASSEEDSGYTEAFF
v_call: TRBV2
d_call: NA
clone_size: NA
cdr3_length: 15
j_call: TRBJ1-1

cdr3_nt: TGTGCCAGCTCACATACAGATACGCAGTATTTT
cdr3_aa: CASSHTDTQYF
v_call: TRBV18
d_call: NA
clone_size: once
cdr3_length: 11
j_call: TRBJ2-3

cdr3_nt: TGTGCCAGCAGCTCAAGGACGGCCGCCTCTGGAAACACCATATATTTT
cdr3_aa: CASSSRTAASGNTIYF
v_call: TRBV11-2
d_call: NA
clone_size: NA
cdr3_length: 16
j_call: TRBJ1-3

cdr3_nt: TGTGCCAGCAGCGCCCAAGATCAGCCCCAGCATTTT
cdr3_aa: CASSAQDQPQHF
v_call: TRBV5-6
d_call: NA
clone_size: once
cdr3_length: 12
j_call: TRBJ1-5

cdr3_nt: TGCGCCAGCAGCTTTTTTTCAACTAATGAAAAACTGTTTTTT
cdr3_aa: CASSFFSTNEKLFF
v_call: TRBV5-1
d_call: NA
clone_size: NA
cdr3_length: 14
j_call: TRBJ1-4

cdr3_nt: TGTGCCAGCAGGGGTACAGGGGACACTGAAGCTTTCTTT
cdr3_aa: CASRGTGDTEAFF
v_call: TRBV6-5
d_call: TRBD1
clone_size: NA
cdr3_length: 13
j_call: TRBJ1-1

cdr3_nt: TGTGCCAGCAGCCTGGGACAGTTCGGAAACACCATATATTTT
cdr3_aa: CASSLGQFGNTIYF
v_call: TRBV7-8
d_call: TRBD1
clone_size: NA
cdr3_length: 14
j_call: TRBJ1-3

cdr3_nt: TGTGCCAGCAGCGAAGTTTGGGGTGAGCAGTTCTTC
cdr3_aa: CASSEVWGEQFF
v_call: TRBV6-1
d_call: NA
clone_size: NA
cdr3_length: 12
j_call: TRBJ2-1

cdr3_nt: TGTGCCAGCAGTTTATCCCCCGGGGGCGGCACCGGGGAGCTGTTTTTT
cdr3_aa: CASSLSPGGGTGELFF
v_call: TRBV27
d_call: NA
clone_size: few
cdr3_length: 16
j_call: TRBJ2-2

cdr3_nt: TGTGCCATCAGTGAAGGATGGAAGCCGGAGGGAGTCACTGAAGCTTTCTTT
cdr3_aa: CAISEGWKPEGVTEAFF
v_call: TRBV10-3
d_call: NA
clone_size: NA
cdr3_length: 17
j_call: TRBJ1-1

cdr3_nt: TGTGCCAGCAGTTTTAGCCGTGAGAGGCAGTTCTTC
cdr3_aa: CASSFSRERQFF
v_call: TRBV6-5
d_call: NA
clone_size: NA
cdr3_length: 12
j_call: TRBJ2-1

cdr3_nt: TGCGCCAGCAGTGAGTCGAGGCTTAACACCGGGGAGCTGTTTTTT
cdr3_aa: CASSESRLNTGELFF
v_call: TRBV10-2
d_call: NA
clone_size: NA
cdr3_length: 15
j_call: TRBJ2-2

cdr3_nt: TGTGCCATCAGTGGGGCGGGGGGGACGGTTGAGCAGTTCTTC
cdr3_aa: CAISGAGGTVEQFF
v_call: TRBV10-3
d_call: TRBD2
clone_size: NA
cdr3_length: 14
j_call: TRBJ2-1

cdr3_nt: TGTGCCAGCAGCGGGATACTAGGCGATACGCAGTATTTT
cdr3_aa: CASSGILGDTQYF
v_call: TRBV5-5
d_call: NA
clone_size: NA
cdr3_length: 13
j_call: TRBJ2-3

cdr3_nt: TGTGCCAGTAGATCCCAGGGCCGGAGCTCTGGAAACACCATATATTTT
cdr3_aa: CASRSQGRSSGNTIYF
v_call: TRBV19
d_call: NA
clone_size: NA
cdr3_length: 16
j_call: TRBJ1-3

cdr3_nt: TGTGCCAGCAGCTTAGAAATGAGACAGGGTAACTATAGCAATCAGCCCCAGCATTTT
cdr3_aa: CASSLEMRQGNYSNQPQHF
v_call: TRBV7-4
d_call: TRBD1
clone_size: NA
cdr3_length: 19
j_call: TRBJ1-5

cdr3_nt: TGTGCCAGCAGCTTTAGGGGAGTCGGGGAGCTGTTTTTT
cdr3_aa: CASSFRGVGELFF
v_call: TRBV5-4
d_call: NA
clone_size: few
cdr3_length: 13
j_call: TRBJ2-2

cdr3_nt: TGTGCCAGCAGATCTAACACAGATACGCAGTATTTT
cdr3_aa: CASRSNTDTQYF
v_call: TRBV6-6
d_call: NA
clone_size: NA
cdr3_length: 12
j_call: TRBJ2-3

cdr3_nt: TGTGCCAGCAGTCCCGGTGGGGCGGGAACGACTGAAGCTTTCTTT
cdr3_aa: CASSPGGAGTTEAFF
v_call: TRBV28
d_call: NA
clone_size: NA
cdr3_length: 15
j_call: TRBJ1-1

cdr3_nt: TGCGCCAGCAGCCCTCGACTAGCGGGCTTCACAGATACGCAGTATTTT
cdr3_aa: CASSPRLAGFTDTQYF
v_call: TRBV4-1
d_call: TRBD2
clone_size: NA
cdr3_length: 16
j_call: TRBJ2-3

cdr3_nt: TGCAGCGTTGAGACAGGGGGTATCGCTTTCTTT
cdr3_aa: CSVETGGIAFF
v_call: TRBV29-1
d_call: TRBD1
clone_size: NA
cdr3_length: 11
j_call: TRBJ1-1

cdr3_nt: TGTGCCAGCAGTCTCCAAGGACCGGAGGTCTACACCTTC
cdr3_aa: CASSLQGPEVYTF
v_call: TRBV28
d_call: NA
clone_size: NA
cdr3_length: 13
j_call: TRBJ1-2

cdr3_nt: TGTGCCTGGAGTGTCAGAAGCGGGAGTTACACCGGGGAGCTGTTTTTT
cdr3_aa: CAWSVRSGSYTGELFF
v_call: TRBV30
d_call: TRBD2
clone_size: NA
cdr3_length: 16
j_call: TRBJ2-2

cdr3_nt: TGCAGTGCTCCTGGACTCTACGAGCAGTACTTC
cdr3_aa: CSAPGLYEQYF
v_call: TRBV20-1
d_call: NA
clone_size: NA
cdr3_length: 11
j_call: TRBJ2-7

cdr3_nt: TGCGCCAGCAGCTTGGAGGAGGGGAATGAGCTGTTTTTT
cdr3_aa: CASSLEEGNELFF
v_call: TRBV5-1
d_call: NA
clone_size: NA
cdr3_length: 13
j_call: TRBJ2-2

cdr3_nt: TGTGCCAGTAGTATAGATCGGGACAGGGCCTACGAGCAGTACTTC
cdr3_aa: CASSIDRDRAYEQYF
v_call: TRBV19
d_call: TRBD1
clone_size: NA
cdr3_length: 15
j_call: TRBJ2-7

cdr3_nt: TGCGCCAGCAGCTTGGCCGATTCAGGGAAGTCCGTTCAGTTCTTC
cdr3_aa: CASSLADSGKSVQFF
v_call: TRBV5-1
d_call: NA
clone_size: NA
cdr3_length: 15
j_call: TRBJ2-1

cdr3_nt: TGTGCCAGCAGTCAAGTCACTGAGCAGTTCTTC
cdr3_aa: CASSQVTEQFF
v_call: TRBV2
d_call: NA
clone_size: NA
cdr3_length: 11
j_call: TRBJ2-1

cdr3_nt: TGCAGCGCCCTCCTTCCGGGCGGGGACACTGAAGCTTTCTTT
cdr3_aa: CSALLPGGDTEAFF
v_call: TRBV29-1
d_call: NA
clone_size: NA
cdr3_length: 14
j_call: TRBJ1-1

cdr3_nt: TGTGCCAGCAGTTACGGAGGTAACTATGGCTACACCTTC
cdr3_aa: CASSYGGNYGYTF
v_call: TRBV6-6
d_call: NA
clone_size: NA
cdr3_length: 13
j_call: TRBJ1-2

cdr3_nt: TGTGCCAGCAGAGTCCGGGGCACAGATACGCAGTATTTT
cdr3_aa: CASRVRGTDTQYF
v_call: TRBV21-1
d_call: NA
clone_size: NA
cdr3_length: 13
j_call: TRBJ2-3

cdr3_nt: TGTGCCAGCAGCTTAGAACGGAGCGGGGGGAAGTCAGATACGCAGTATTTT
cdr3_aa: CASSLERSGGKSDTQYF
v_call: TRBV7-9
d_call: TRBD2
clone_size: NA
cdr3_length: 17
j_call: TRBJ2-3

cdr3_nt: TGTGCCAGCAGCAAAGGACAGGGAGGGCCAGAGGGCTACACCTTC
cdr3_aa: CASSKGQGGPEGYTF
v_call: TRBV5-4
d_call: TRBD1
clone_size: NA
cdr3_length: 15
j_call: TRBJ1-2

cdr3_nt: TGTGCCAGCAGCTCTTACGCGGGACAGGAGGATCGAGTTTACCAGTACTTC
cdr3_aa: CASSSYAGQEDRVYQYF
v_call: TRBV7-9
d_call: TRBD1
clone_size: NA
cdr3_length: 17
j_call: TRBJ2-7

cdr3_nt: TGTGCCACCAGCAGGCCGCCGAATGAAAAACTGTTTTTT
cdr3_aa: CATSRPPNEKLFF
v_call: TRBV15
d_call: NA
clone_size: NA
cdr3_length: 13
j_call: TRBJ1-4

cdr3_nt: TGCAGCGTTGAGGCGCGGGAGGTTAGAGAGACCCAGTACTTC
cdr3_aa: CSVEAREVRETQYF
v_call: TRBV29-1
d_call: TRBD2
clone_size: NA
cdr3_length: 14
j_call: TRBJ2-5

cdr3_nt: TGTGCCAGCAGCTTGAGGAGTCTGGGACGGGCTTTCTTT
cdr3_aa: CASSLRSLGRAFF
v_call: TRBV7-2
d_call: NA
clone_size: NA
cdr3_length: 13
j_call: TRBJ1-1